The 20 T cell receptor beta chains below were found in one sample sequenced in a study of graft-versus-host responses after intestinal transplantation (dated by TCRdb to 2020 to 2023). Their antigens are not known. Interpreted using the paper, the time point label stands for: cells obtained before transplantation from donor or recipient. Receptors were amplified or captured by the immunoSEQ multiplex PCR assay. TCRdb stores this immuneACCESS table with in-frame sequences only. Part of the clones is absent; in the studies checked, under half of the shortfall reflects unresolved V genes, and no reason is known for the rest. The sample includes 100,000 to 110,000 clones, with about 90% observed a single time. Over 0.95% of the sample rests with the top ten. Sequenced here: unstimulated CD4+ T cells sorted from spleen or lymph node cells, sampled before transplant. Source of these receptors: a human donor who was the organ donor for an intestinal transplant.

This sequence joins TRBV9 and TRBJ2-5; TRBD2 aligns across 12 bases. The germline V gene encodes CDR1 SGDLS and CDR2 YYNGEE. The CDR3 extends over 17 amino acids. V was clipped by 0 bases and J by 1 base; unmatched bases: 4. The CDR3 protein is CASSVGGLAGSQETQYF. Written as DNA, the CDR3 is TGTGCCAGCAGCGTAGGAGGACTAGCGGGGAGCCAAGAGACCCAGTACTTC.

In nucleotides, the CDR3 is TGTGCCACCCATCAGGCGCCGGCAGACAGCTACGAGCAGTACTTC. It translates to CATHQAPADSYEQYF. The chain couples TRBV28 to TRBJ2-7; perhaps TRBD1 as D (5 bases). The CDR3 has 15 residues. The germline gives CDR1 MDHEN, CDR2 SYDVKM. V was shortened by 10 bases and J by 3 bases, with 22 bases between the two germline ends.

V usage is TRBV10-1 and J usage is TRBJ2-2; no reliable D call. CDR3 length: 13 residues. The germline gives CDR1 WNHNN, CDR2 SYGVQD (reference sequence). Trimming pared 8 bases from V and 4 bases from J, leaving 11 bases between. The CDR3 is CASSPETTGELFF. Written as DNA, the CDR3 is TGCGCCAGCTCTCCCGAGACCACCGGGGAGCTGTTTTTT.

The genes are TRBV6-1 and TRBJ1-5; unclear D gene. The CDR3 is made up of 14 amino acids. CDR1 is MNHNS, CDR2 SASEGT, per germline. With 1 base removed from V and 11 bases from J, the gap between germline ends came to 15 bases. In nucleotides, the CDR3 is TGTGCCAGCAGTGAAGTGGTAAGTTTCAAGACCCAGCATTTT. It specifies CASSEVVSFKTQHF.

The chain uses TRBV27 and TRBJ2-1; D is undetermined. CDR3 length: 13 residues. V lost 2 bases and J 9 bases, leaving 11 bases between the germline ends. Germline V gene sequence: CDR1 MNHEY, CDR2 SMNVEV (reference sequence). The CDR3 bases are TGTGCCAGCAGTTTAGGCGGTGTTGGTGAGCAGTTCTTC. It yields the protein CASSLGGVGEQFF.

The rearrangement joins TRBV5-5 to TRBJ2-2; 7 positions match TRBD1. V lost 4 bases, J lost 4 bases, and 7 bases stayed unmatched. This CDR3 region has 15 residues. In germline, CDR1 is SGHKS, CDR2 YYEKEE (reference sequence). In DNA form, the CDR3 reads TGTGCCAGCAGCCCTAGACAGGGTAGCACCGGGGAGCTGTTTTTT. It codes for CASSPRQGSTGELFF.

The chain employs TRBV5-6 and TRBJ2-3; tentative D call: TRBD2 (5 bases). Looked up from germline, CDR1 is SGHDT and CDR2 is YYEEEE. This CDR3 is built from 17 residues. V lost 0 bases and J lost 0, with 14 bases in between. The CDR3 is CASSLGARLISTDTQYF. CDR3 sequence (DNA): TGTGCCAGCAGCTTGGGGGCTCGACTAATAAGCACAGATACGCAGTATTTT.

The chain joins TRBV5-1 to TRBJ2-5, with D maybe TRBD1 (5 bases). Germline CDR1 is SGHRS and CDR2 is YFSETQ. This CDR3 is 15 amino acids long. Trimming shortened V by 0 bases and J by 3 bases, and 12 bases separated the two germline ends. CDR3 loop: CASSLAFWGEETQYF. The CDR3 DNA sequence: TGCGCCAGCAGCTTGGCCTTTTGGGGCGAAGAGACCCAGTACTTC.

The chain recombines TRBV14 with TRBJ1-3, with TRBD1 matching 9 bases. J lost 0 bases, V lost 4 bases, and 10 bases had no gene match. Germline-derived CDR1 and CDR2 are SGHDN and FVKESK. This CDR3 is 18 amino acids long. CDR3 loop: CASSRRTGDYLSGNTIYF. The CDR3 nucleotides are TGTGCCAGCAGCCGGCGGACAGGGGATTATCTCTCTGGAAACACCATATATTTT. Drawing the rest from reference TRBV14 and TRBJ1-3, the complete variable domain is EAGVTQFPSHSVIEKGQTVTLRCDPISGHDNLYWYRRVMGKEIKFLLHFVKESKQDESGMPNNRFLAERTGGTYSTLKVQPAELEDSGVYFCASSRRTGDYLSGNTIYFGEGSWLTVV.

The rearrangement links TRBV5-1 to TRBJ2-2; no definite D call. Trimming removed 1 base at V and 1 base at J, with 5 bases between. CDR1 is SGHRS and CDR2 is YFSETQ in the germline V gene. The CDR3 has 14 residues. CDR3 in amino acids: CASSLRQNTGELFF. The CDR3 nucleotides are TGCGCCAGCAGCTTGCGGCAGAACACCGGGGAGCTGTTTTTT.

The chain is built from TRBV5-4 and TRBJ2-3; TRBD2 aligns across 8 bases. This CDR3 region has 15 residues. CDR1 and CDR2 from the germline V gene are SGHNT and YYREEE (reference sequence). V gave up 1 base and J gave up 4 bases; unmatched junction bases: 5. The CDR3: CASSLIGGVADTQYF. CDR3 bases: TGTGCCAGCAGCTTGATCGGGGGGGTGGCAGATACGCAGTATTTT.

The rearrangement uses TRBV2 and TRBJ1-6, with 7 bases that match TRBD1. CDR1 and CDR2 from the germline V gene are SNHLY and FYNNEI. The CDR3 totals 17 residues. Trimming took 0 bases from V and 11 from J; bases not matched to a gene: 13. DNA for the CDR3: TGTGCCAGCAGTGAAGCGGGGGGACAGCTATTATTTACACCCCTCCACTTT. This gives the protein CASSEAGGQLLFTPLHF. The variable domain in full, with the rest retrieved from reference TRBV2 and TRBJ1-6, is EPEVTQTPSHQVTQMGQEVILRCVPISNHLYFYWYRQILGQKVEFLVSFYNNEISEKSEIFDDQFSVERPDGSNFTLKIRSTKLEDSAMYFCASSEAGGQLLFTPLHFGNGTRLTVT.

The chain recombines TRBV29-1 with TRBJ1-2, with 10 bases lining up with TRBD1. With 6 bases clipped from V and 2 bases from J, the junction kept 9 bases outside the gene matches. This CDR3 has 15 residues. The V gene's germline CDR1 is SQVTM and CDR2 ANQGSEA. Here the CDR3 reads CSVPGTGAKNYGYTF. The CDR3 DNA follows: TGCAGCGTGCCAGGGACAGGGGCGAAGAACTATGGCTACACCTTC.

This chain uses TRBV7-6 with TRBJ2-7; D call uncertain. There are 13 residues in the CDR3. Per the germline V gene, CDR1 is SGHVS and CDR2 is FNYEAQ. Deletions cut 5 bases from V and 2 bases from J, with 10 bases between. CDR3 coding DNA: TGTGCCAGCAGCCCGTCCTTTACCTACGAGCAGTACTTC. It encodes CASSPSFTYEQYF.

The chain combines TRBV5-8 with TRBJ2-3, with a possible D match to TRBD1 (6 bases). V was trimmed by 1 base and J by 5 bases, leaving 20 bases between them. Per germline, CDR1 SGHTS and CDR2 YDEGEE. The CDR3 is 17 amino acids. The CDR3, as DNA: TGTGCCAGCAGCTTGTTTGGGGCCGCCAGGGGTGTAGATACGCAGTATTTT. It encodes CASSLFGAARGVDTQYF.

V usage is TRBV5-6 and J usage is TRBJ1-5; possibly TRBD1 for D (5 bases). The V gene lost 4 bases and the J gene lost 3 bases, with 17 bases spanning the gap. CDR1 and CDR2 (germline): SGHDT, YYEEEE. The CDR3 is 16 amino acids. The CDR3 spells CASSLSLRGSNQPQHF. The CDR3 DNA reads TGTGCCAGCAGCCTCAGTTTAAGGGGCTCCAATCAGCCCCAGCATTTT.

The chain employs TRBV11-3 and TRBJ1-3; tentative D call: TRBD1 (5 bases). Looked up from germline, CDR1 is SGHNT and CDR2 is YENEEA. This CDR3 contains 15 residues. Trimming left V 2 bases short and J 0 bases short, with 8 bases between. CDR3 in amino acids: CASSLQGDSGNTIYF. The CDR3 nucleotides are TGTGCCAGCAGCTTACAGGGTGACTCTGGAAACACCATATATTTT.

The CDR3 is CASSQGTGRAPWTEAFF. In nucleotides, the CDR3 is TGCGCCAGCAGCCAAGGTACAGGGAGGGCCCCTTGGACTGAAGCTTTCTTT. V is TRBV4-1 and J is TRBJ1-1, with a tentative D call TRBD1 (6 bases). Germline-derived CDR1 and CDR2 are MGHRA and YSYEKL. This CDR3 is built from 17 residues. The V gene lost 1 base and the J gene lost 5 bases, with 20 bases spanning the gap.

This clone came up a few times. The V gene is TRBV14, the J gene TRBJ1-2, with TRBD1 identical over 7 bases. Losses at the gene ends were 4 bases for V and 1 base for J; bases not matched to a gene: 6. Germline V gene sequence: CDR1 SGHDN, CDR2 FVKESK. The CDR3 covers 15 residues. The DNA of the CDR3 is TGTGCCAGCAGCCTTGGGGGACAGCTTAACTATGGCTACACCTTC. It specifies CASSLGGQLNYGYTF.

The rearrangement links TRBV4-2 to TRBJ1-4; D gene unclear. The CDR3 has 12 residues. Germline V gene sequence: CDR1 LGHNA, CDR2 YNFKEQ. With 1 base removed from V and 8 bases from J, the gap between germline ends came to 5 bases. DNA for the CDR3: TGTGCCAGCAGCCAAGGAGAAGAAAAACTGTTTTTT. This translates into CASSQGEEKLFF.